Listed below are T cell receptor beta chains from one sample, sequenced in a study of blood T cell repertoires in COVID-19. Repertoires were generated with immunoSEQ multiplex PCR, while TCRdb's copy carries only in-frame clones and drops some. Here the sample spans around 300,000 clones, approximately 85% being singletons. Source material: peripheral blood. The receptors here all came from a woman in her 70s with acute or convalescent COVID-19. Both conserved end residues are part of each CDR3. Each record gives: V gene, D gene, J gene, clone size, CDR3 protein, CDR3 DNA. A D gene is named only where the DNA matches it firmly. Clone size is not always given. Where it is, it says once, few, many or a class for expanded clones.

TRBV21-1	-	TRBJ1-3	-	CASSGRALQGSGNTIYF	TGTGCCAGCAGCGGCCGCGCTTTACAGGGATCTGGAAACACCATATATTTT
TRBV6-6	-	TRBJ2-5	-	CASSLTGSQETQYF	TGTGCCAGCAGTCTAACAGGGAGTCAAGAGACCCAGTACTTC
TRBV6-6	TRBD1	TRBJ1-1	-	CASSLQGRLTEAFF	TGTGCCAGCAGTTTACAGGGGCGGCTCACTGAAGCTTTCTTT
TRBV6-6	TRBD2	TRBJ2-7	-	CASSYGLAGGSYEQYF	TGTGCCAGCAGCTATGGACTAGCGGGGGGTTCCTACGAGCAGTACTTC
TRBV6-2/TRBV6-3	-	TRBJ1-1	-	CASSYPQTEAFF	TGTGCCAGCAGTTACCCCCAGACTGAAGCTTTCTTT
TRBV2	-	TRBJ1-1	-	CATRELGYEAFF	TGTGCCACGAGGGAGTTGGGGTACGAAGCTTTCTTT
TRBV5-1	-	TRBJ2-7	-	CASKEPAGEQYF	TGCGCCAGCAAGGAACCGGCGGGCGAGCAGTACTTC
TRBV1	-	TRBJ2-5	-	CTGGEGETQYF	TGCACTGGAGGGGAAGGAGAGACCCAGTACTTC
TRBV19	-	TRBJ1-3	-	CASSTGAGNTIYF	TGTGCCAGTAGTACAGGGGCTGGAAACACCATATATTTT
TRBV2	-	TRBJ1-6	-	CASSAGIGSPLHF	TGTGCCAGCAGTGCAGGGATCGGTTCACCCCTCCACTTT
TRBV7-8	-	TRBJ1-2	-	CASSLGAGPAYGYTF	TGTGCCAGCAGCTTAGGAGCAGGGCCAGCCTATGGCTACACCTTC
TRBV10-3	TRBD2	TRBJ2-3	-	CAISSTSGADTQYF	TGTGCCATCAGTAGCACTAGCGGGGCGGATACGCAGTATTTT
TRBV5-1	-	TRBJ2-5	-	CASSSGDSQETQYF	TGCGCCAGCAGCTCGGGGGACAGCCAAGAGACCCAGTACTTC
TRBV2	-	TRBJ2-5	few	CASRIGQETQYF	TGTGCCAGCCGTATCGGCCAAGAGACCCAGTACTTC
TRBV7-8	-	TRBJ1-6	-	CASSLEGLNSPLHF	TGTGCCAGCAGCTTAGAGGGACTTAATTCACCCCTCCACTTT
TRBV6-5	TRBD1	TRBJ2-7	-	CASRKDRDAYEQYF	TGTGCCAGCAGGAAGGACAGGGACGCCTACGAGCAGTACTTC
TRBV2	-	TRBJ2-3	-	CASSVRQGGTDTQYF	TGTGCCAGCAGTGTTCGGCAGGGCGGCACAGATACGCAGTATTTT
TRBV20-1	-	TRBJ1-3	-	CSAVGNTIYF	TGCAGTGCCGTGGGAAACACCATATATTTT
TRBV6-6	-	TRBJ1-5	once	CASRPRGGGADQPQHF	TGTGCCAGCAGACCCCGGGGAGGGGGGGCGGATCAGCCCCAGCATTTT
TRBV3-1/TRBV3-2	TRBD1	TRBJ1-3	-	CASSQGGGAGNTIYF	TGTGCCAGCAGCCAAGGAGGGGGCGCTGGAAACACCATATATTTT
TRBV5-1	-	TRBJ1-5	few	CASSLQADQPQHF	TGCGCCAGCAGCCTACAGGCTGATCAGCCCCAGCATTTT
TRBV4-1	-	TRBJ1-4	-	CASSPAQPGGREKLFF	TGCGCCAGCAGCCCGGCCCAGCCCGGGGGACGGGAAAAACTGTTTTTT
TRBV5-1	TRBD1	TRBJ1-1	-	CASSPGQGLMNTEAFF	TGCGCCAGCAGCCCGGGACAGGGACTGATGAACACTGAAGCTTTCTTT
TRBV7-8	-	TRBJ1-2	-	CASSLAGRDYGYTF	TGTGCCAGCAGCTTAGCGGGGAGGGACTATGGCTACACCTTC
TRBV6-6	-	TRBJ2-7	-	CASSYSGQLYEQYF	TGTGCCAGCAGTTACTCGGGACAACTCTACGAGCAGTACTTC
TRBV19	-	TRBJ2-3	-	CASSIGGGFGTDTQYF	TGTGCCAGTAGTATAGGGGGGGGCTTCGGCACAGATACGCAGTATTTT
TRBV30	-	TRBJ2-3	-	CAWSGTWDTQYF	TGTGCCTGGAGTGGAACATGGGATACGCAGTATTTT
TRBV7-9	TRBD1	TRBJ2-3	once	CASSPWQGEPDTQYF	TGTGCCAGCAGCCCCTGGCAGGGGGAACCAGATACGCAGTATTTT
TRBV7-2	TRBD2	TRBJ2-5	-	CASSLGLAETQYF	TGTGCCAGCAGCCTAGGACTAGCTGAGACCCAGTACTTC
TRBV18	-	TRBJ1-6	-	CATNPSRNSPLHF	TGTGCCACCAACCCTTCGCGTAATTCACCCCTCCACTTT
TRBV12-3/TRBV12-4	-	TRBJ1-3	-	CASSLRGGNTIYF	TGTGCCAGCAGTCTAAGGGGTGGAAACACCATATATTTT
TRBV20-1	-	TRBJ1-6	-	CSASGRGSPSPLHF	TGCAGTGCTAGTGGACGTGGTAGCCCTTCACCCCTCCACTTT
TRBV29-1	TRBD1	TRBJ2-3	-	CSALADREPDTQYF	TGCAGCGCCCTCGCGGACAGGGAACCAGATACGCAGTATTTT
TRBV27	TRBD1	TRBJ2-7	-	CASSLRGDRGHEQYF	TGTGCCAGCAGTTTAAGAGGGGACAGGGGGCATGAGCAGTACTTC
TRBV5-1	TRBD1	TRBJ2-1	-	CASSFGQAGIDEQFF	TGCGCCAGCAGCTTCGGACAGGCTGGTATCGATGAGCAGTTCTTC
TRBV3-1/TRBV3-2	TRBD2	TRBJ2-1	-	CASSPWSGGTYNEQFF	TGTGCCAGCAGCCCCTGGTCGGGGGGGACCTACAATGAGCAGTTCTTC
TRBV2	TRBD2	TRBJ2-5	-	CASSRLAGALQETQYF	TGTGCCAGCAGTCGACTAGCGGGGGCCCTCCAAGAGACCCAGTACTTC
TRBV5-1	-	TRBJ2-5	-	CASSLSGGRETQYF	TGCGCCAGCAGCCTCTCGGGGGGCCGGGAGACCCAGTACTTC
TRBV10-2	-	TRBJ2-5	-	CASSDPGPRGGETQYF	TGCGCCAGCAGTGACCCCGGACCGAGGGGGGGAGAGACCCAGTACTTC
TRBV18	-	TRBJ2-1	-	CASSPPYPSSYNEQFF	TGTGCCAGCTCACCACCGTACCCGAGCTCCTACAATGAGCAGTTCTTC
TRBV19	-	TRBJ1-1	-	CASSIFYSDTEAFF	TGTGCCAGTAGTATTTTCTACTCGGACACTGAAGCTTTCTTT
TRBV25-1	TRBD1	TRBJ2-7	-	CASTRGGPPNEQYF	TGTGCCAGCACCCGAGGGGGCCCTCCGAACGAGCAGTACTTC
TRBV25-1	TRBD1	TRBJ1-2	-	CASSEGTANYGYTF	TGTGCCAGCAGTGAAGGGACAGCTAACTATGGCTACACCTTC
TRBV5-1	-	TRBJ1-2	-	CASHHPHTYGYTF	TGCGCCAGCCACCACCCTCACACCTATGGCTACACCTTC
TRBV5-1	-	TRBJ1-3	few	CASSFAGVGFGNTIYF	TGCGCCAGCAGCTTCGCAGGTGTCGGATTTGGAAACACCATATATTTT
TRBV5-6	-	TRBJ1-6	-	CASSLGQYGLLDSPLHF	TGTGCCAGCAGCCTAGGACAGTACGGATTACTGGATTCACCCCTCCACTTT
TRBV10-1	TRBD2	TRBJ2-3	-	CASSGLAGGTDTQYF	TGCGCCAGCTCAGGATTAGCGGGGGGCACAGATACGCAGTATTTT
TRBV28	-	TRBJ1-2	-	CASSLVQGYGYTF	TGTGCCAGCAGTTTAGTTCAGGGGTATGGCTACACCTTC
TRBV18	-	TRBJ2-3	-	CASSFSQEIRTDTQYF	TGTGCCAGCTCATTTAGTCAGGAAATACGCACAGATACGCAGTATTTT
TRBV19	-	TRBJ2-1	few	CASSTRLNEQFF	TGTGCCAGTAGTACCAGACTCAATGAGCAGTTCTTC
TRBV5-1	-	TRBJ1-2	-	CASSLEEGGNYGYTF	TGCGCCAGCAGCTTGGAGGAGGGAGGGAACTATGGCTACACCTTC
TRBV18	-	TRBJ2-3	once	CASSHDRSDTDTQYF	TGTGCCAGCTCCCACGACAGAAGCGACACAGATACGCAGTATTTT